Listed here are 14 T cell receptor beta chains from one sample, sequenced in a study of shared clonotypes between healthy human individuals. Naive CD8 cells lacked CD45RO, underwent positive selection for CCR7 and left out terminally differentiated effector memory CD45RA+ cells. This table comes from immunoSEQ multiplex PCR, and its TCRdb copy is limited to in-frame clones, with some not included. The sample carries a few million clones, around 93% recorded once. Sequencing input: naive CD8+ T cells from PBMCs. All receptors come from a man aged 18 to 29 in good health. Some clones in this sample may be carry-over from other donors' samples.

This chain connects TRBV27 to TRBJ2-7, with 9 bases matching TRBD2. Germline CDR1 MNHEY, CDR2 SMNVEV (reference sequence). Germline trimming cut 4 bases from V and 5 bases from J; bases unmatched to any gene: 6. This CDR3 has 14 amino acids. CDR3 region: CASSSLSGGNEQYF. CDR3 DNA sequence: TGTGCCAGCAGTTCCCTGAGCGGGGGGAACGAGCAGTACTTC.

V is TRBV25-1 and J is TRBJ2-7, with unresolved D. The CDR3 covers 14 residues. V was shortened by 1 base and J by 2 bases, with 9 bases between the two germline ends. Germline lookup yields CDR1 MGHDK and CDR2 SYGVNS. The CDR3 DNA reads as TGTGCCAGCAGTGAATTAAAGGAGACCTACGAGCAGTACTTC. Protein sequence: CASSELKETYEQYF.

CDR3 DNA: TGTGCCACCAGCACGAGGGGGCCTTATGAAGCTTTCTTT. Encoded protein: CATSTRGPYEAFF. The chain employs TRBV15 and TRBJ1-1; 7 nucleotides line up with TRBD1. V trimming: 4 bases; J trimming: 7 bases; junction bases outside the gene matches: 6. The CDR3 is 13 amino acids. CDR1 is LNHNV, CDR2 YYDKDF, per germline (reference sequence). Drawing the rest from reference TRBV15 and TRBJ1-1, the complete variable domain is DAMVIQNPRYQVTQFGKPVTLSCSQTLNHNVMYWYQQKSSQAPKLLFHYYDKDFNNEADTPDNFQSRRPNTSFCFLDIRSPGLGDTAMYLCATSTRGPYEAFFGQGTRLTVV.

The chain uses TRBV29-1 and TRBJ2-2; the match to TRBD2 covers 7 bases. This CDR3 has 13 residues. Germline V gene data show CDR1 as SQVTM and CDR2 as ANQGSEA. V trimming: 0 bases; J trimming: 7 bases; junction bases outside the gene matches: 2. The CDR3 bases are TGCAGCGTTGAAGAGGCTAGCGGCGGGGAGCTGTTTTTT. Translation gives CSVEEASGGELFF.

On this clone itself: Within the sample, other DNA sequences also encode this same CDR3. The chain links TRBV27 to TRBJ1-1; 8 positions match TRBD1. The V gene end was trimmed by 3 bases and the J gene end by 4 bases; junction bases not matched to a gene: 1. The CDR3 is made up of 13 amino acids. Germline-derived CDR1 and CDR2 are MNHEY and SMNVEV (reference sequence). DNA of the CDR3: TGTGCCAGCAGTTTCCAGGGGGCCACTGAAGCTTTCTTT. This gives the protein CASSFQGATEAFF.

This rearrangement joins TRBV10-3 to TRBJ2-7; 8 nucleotides line up with TRBD2. CDR3 length: 14 amino acids. J gave up 1 base and V 3 bases, and 2 bases lay outside the gene matches. The germline V gene encodes CDR1 ENHRY and CDR2 SYGVKD. For the CDR3, the DNA is TGTGCCATCAGTGATGGACTAGCATCCTACGAGCAGTACTTC. As protein: CAISDGLASYEQYF.

The chain has TRBV7-8 and TRBJ1-5; D possibly corresponds to TRBD1 (6 bases). V was cut by 5 bases and J by 6 bases, with 20 bases left in between. The CDR3 runs to 16 residues. Per germline, CDR1 SGHVS and CDR2 FQNEAQ. CDR3: CASSPPGGGSPQPQHF. In nucleotides, the CDR3 is TGTGCCAGCAGCCCTCCCGGTGGGGGCTCTCCTCAGCCCCAGCATTTT.

The genes are TRBV19 and TRBJ1-5; D remains unclear. The CDR3 totals 16 residues. V lost 1 base to trimming and J lost 2 bases, with 12 bases between them. Germline CDR1 LNHDA, CDR2 SQIVND (reference sequence). This CDR3 is CASSIVSRYGNQPQHF. CDR3 sequence (DNA): TGTGCCAGTAGTATAGTATCGAGGTACGGCAATCAGCCCCAGCATTTT.

This chain connects TRBV9 to TRBJ2-7, with D perhaps matching TRBD1 or TRBD2 (5 bases each). Germline loops: CDR1 SGDLS, CDR2 YYNGEE. V gave up 3 bases and J gave up 3 bases, with 13 bases separating them. The CDR3 consists of 14 residues. The DNA of the CDR3 is TGTGCCAGCAGCGAGGGACCCAGCGGCTACGAGCAGTACTTC. The encoded protein is CASSEGPSGYEQYF.

V and J are TRBV11-2 and TRBJ1-1; D is unresolved. With 1 base removed from V and 8 bases from J, the gap between germline ends came to 11 bases. The CDR3 has 13 amino acids. The germline V gene encodes CDR1 SGHAT and CDR2 FQNNGV. CDR3 nucleotides: TGTGCCAGCAGCTTAGTCCCGTTCAAGGAAGCTTTCTTT. Protein: CASSLVPFKEAFF.

The rearrangement links TRBV18 to TRBJ2-7; either TRBD1 or TRBD2 may fit D (5 bases each). Deletions cut 6 bases from V and 2 bases from J, with 14 bases between. This CDR3 region has 14 residues. Germline V gene sequence: CDR1 KGHSH, CDR2 LQKENI. The CDR3 DNA reads as TGTGCCAGCTCCTATGGGGACGGGACCTACGAGCAGTACTTC. Translation: CASSYGDGTYEQYF.

This clone was detected once. V is TRBV2 and J is TRBJ2-1, with D unresolved. Germline CDR1 reads SNHLY; CDR2 reads FYNNEI. V was cut by 6 bases and J by 8 bases, with 14 bases left in between. The CDR3 sequence is 13 residues long. In DNA, the CDR3 is TGTGCCAGCAGCCGACAAGGCCCCTATGAGCAGTTCTTC. Translation gives CASSRQGPYEQFF.

Concerning this clone itself: Other DNA sequences in the sample encode the same CDR3. CDR3 coding DNA: TGTGCCAGCAGTCCCACAGGGGGGTCCTACGAGCAGTACTTC. It is translated as CASSPTGGSYEQYF. The rearrangement uses TRBV28 and TRBJ2-7; the match to TRBD1 covers 8 bases. The V gene end was trimmed by 5 bases and the J gene end by 1 base; junction bases not matched to a gene: 4. This CDR3 contains 14 residues. Germline V gene sequence: CDR1 MDHEN, CDR2 SYDVKM.

This clone was found a few times. Other DNA variants within this sample encode the same CDR3. This chain connects TRBV27 to TRBJ1-2, with D maybe TRBD1 (5 bases). Germline-derived CDR1 and CDR2 are MNHEY and SMNVEV (reference sequence). CDR3 size: 13 residues. Trimming stripped 0 bases from V and 4 bases from J, with 6 bases between. CDR3 in amino acids: CASSLSRAYGYTF. The CDR3 DNA reads TGTGCCAGCAGTTTATCCAGGGCCTATGGCTACACCTTC.